This T cell receptor (beta chain) is drawn from a study of Ad26.COV2.S vaccination and SARS-CoV-2 variants. Study background: Among those in the COV1001 Ad26.COV2.S trial arm was the donor.

Treatment reported: 19 received Ad26.COV2.S at low or high dose, single or two shots; 5 received placebo; per-sample allocation not given. Sampling was performed 63 days after the first vaccine or placebo injection. Recruitment in Boston yielded a donor of adult age, 18-55 years. The vaccine antigen was prefusion-stabilized Wuhan SARS-CoV-2 spike. This clone turned up a few times. Sequencing was performed with immunoSEQ multiplex PCR; in TCRdb, only in-frame clones are kept and a portion is missing. This repertoire shows almost 400,000 clones, approximately 90% found once; its top ten account for over 1.5%. Source: peripheral blood, taken in a trial of Ad26.COV2.S vaccine versus placebo. This TCR derives from a person aged 18-60 years who received the Ad26.COV2.S COVID-19 vaccine or a placebo.

DNA for the CDR3: TGTGCCAGCAGCTTATTGGGGGGAGGAGGCAACACAGATACGCAGTATTTT. This encodes CASSLLGGGGNTDTQYF. The chain combines TRBV11-3 with TRBJ2-3; D possibly corresponds to TRBD2 (6 bases). CDR1 and CDR2 (germline): SGHNT, YENEEA. Trimming pared 2 bases from V and 2 bases from J, leaving 17 bases between. The CDR3 is 17 residues long. The full variable domain, in which reference TRBV11-3 and TRBJ2-3 provide the parts outside the CDR3, is EAGVVQSPRYKIIEKKQPVAFWCNPISGHNTLYWYLQNLGQGPELLIRYENEEAVDDSQLPKDRFSAERLKGVDSTLKIQPAELGDSAVYLCASSLLGGGGNTDTQYFGPGTRLTVL.